Listed below are T cell receptor beta chains from one sample, sequenced in a study of T cell responses to AZD1222 COVID-19 vaccine. Measured with immunoSEQ multiplex PCR; TCRdb has only the in-frame clones, and not every one. Of 140,000 or so clones in the sample, 86% were seen once. This material consisted of peripheral blood, taken 28 days after the second AZD1222 dose. All receptors derive from an adult who received the AZD1222 COVID-19 vaccine. Each CDR3 is given with its conserved first and last residue. A D gene is named only where the DNA matches it firmly.

CDR3 | D | V
CASSSQGDLQSPQHF | TRBD1 | TRBV7-9
CASSQDVGGQGKNIQYF | . | TRBV4-2
CASSSGPGTYEQYF | . | TRBV7-8
CASSPLSAGNEQFF | . | TRBV18
CASSPVRDLNSPLHF | . | TRBV18
CASGLYSGGRAFF | . | TRBV12-5
CASSRNDVNEGYTF | . | TRBV5-1
CASSLGSSGGTDTQYF | TRBD2 | TRBV7-2
CASSLLGLASSSYEQYF | TRBD2 | TRBV5-1
CASSEVSDNEQFF | . | TRBV10-1
CASSETFSNQPQHF | . | TRBV9
CASSLFGGTEAFF | . | TRBV11-3
CASSNTGITEAFF | . | TRBV7-9
CASTLRGPPDTQYF | . | TRBV7-2
CASNLTPLAGGPDTQYF | TRBD2 | TRBV19
CASWQSGSIQTQYF | . | TRBV7-9
CASSVELAGGATDTQYF | TRBD2 | TRBV9
CASSLGVLDTGELFF | . | TRBV4-2
CASSVGSSREQYF | . | TRBV18
CASSQEAATSGDLYEQYF | TRBD2 | TRBV3-1/TRBV3-2
CASRGGAAGNQPQHF | . | TRBV19
CASIPWTGQETQYF | TRBD1 | TRBV5-1
CASSLTGGNTGELFF | TRBD1 | TRBV5-1
CASSLQGLTDTQYF | . | TRBV11-2
CASSWDRRNEQFF | TRBD1 | TRBV5-8
CASSESMVDRETQYF | . | TRBV10-1
CSVGRGNGNTIYF | . | TRBV29-1
CASRTAQVSYNEQFF | . | TRBV6-5
CASSSLSDRGTEAFF | TRBD1 | TRBV7-9
CASSYGEGYNEQFF | . | TRBV6-5
CASSLALSQRAPEQYF | . | TRBV7-7
CASSRGPDNQPQHF | . | TRBV5-8
CASTDGSNQPQHF | . | TRBV3-1/TRBV3-2
CASSYRAGEDYGYTF | . | TRBV6-5
CAWSPGPRSLHF | . | TRBV30
CASSSHRDITDTQYF | . | TRBV7-9
CASSALSDTQYF | . | TRBV5-6
CASSLAGAGEAFF | . | TRBV7-8
CASKRENTEAFF | . | TRBV2
CASSRTGPPEAFF | TRBD1 | TRBV27